This T cell receptor (beta chain) was captured by sequencing in a study of blood T cells in healthy people across ages. With a J-beta primer mix and a sample-barcoded 5' primer, a second PCR ran about 7 to 12 cycles. Each CDR3 protein gets one entry after TCRdb re-called the 5' RACE reads with MiXCR. This table has nearly 1 million distinct CDR3 sequences, approximately 50% appearing once. The authors drew approximately 10 milliliters of peripheral blood from each donor. This clonotype was observed a handful of times. CDR1 and CDR2 (germline): DFQATT, SNEGSKA (reference sequence). The CDR3 has 19 residues. V lost 6 bases, J lost 0 bases, and 20 bases stayed unmatched.

The chain combines TRBV20-1 with TRBJ2-5; 9 bases fit TRBD1. Sequenced input: blood. The origin of this receptor is an older woman in good health. CDR3 DNA: TGCAGTGCCGAAGGACAGGGGTACGACTTGGGGTTGTACCAAGAGACCCAGTACTTC. Protein: CSAEGQGYDLGLYQETQYF.